Listed below are T cell receptor beta chains from one sample, sequenced in a study of T cell changes during pregnancy in multiple sclerosis. Repertoires were generated with immunoSEQ multiplex PCR, while TCRdb's copy carries only in-frame clones and drops some. The sample lists tens of thousands of clones, approximately 88% occurring once. The sample in question was peripheral blood, obtained in the first trimester of pregnancy. The receptor source for this set is a female donor in good health, enrolled as a control in a pregnancy study. The CDR3 runs from the conserved cysteine through the conserved F or W.

j_call,v_call,cdr3_aa
TRBJ1-5,TRBV4-2,CASSQDLTGADGQPQHF
TRBJ2-7,TRBV19,CASSRTSGGSYEQYF
TRBJ1-5,TRBV27,CASGGTGRGRTQHF
TRBJ2-7,TRBV9,CASSVGEHTYEQYF
TRBJ1-5,TRBV29-1,CSAVPQGLNQPQHF
TRBJ2-5,TRBV7-2,CASSLARWETQYF
TRBJ1-5,TRBV21-1,CASSSTGDQPQHF
TRBJ2-3,TRBV28,CASSPPSTDTQYF
TRBJ1-4,TRBV30,CAWRTESNEKLFF
TRBJ2-5,TRBV7-9,CASSPIGGVGKTQYF
TRBJ1-5,TRBV2,CASRQRTGGNQPQHF
TRBJ2-5,TRBV6-5,CASSYSARETQYF
TRBJ2-1,TRBV6-4,CASSAELADFQFF
TRBJ2-1,TRBV4-2,CASSQGGLRGGAREQFF
TRBJ2-1,TRBV5-1,CASSLEGGSYNEQFF
TRBJ2-3,TRBV7-2,CASSPLAGLSTDTQYF
TRBJ2-7,TRBV19,CASSWDRGYEQYF
TRBJ1-4,TRBV18,CASSRRATNEKLFF
TRBJ1-4,TRBV7-9,CASSSRLRGEKLFF
TRBJ2-5,TRBV5-1,CASSLAQGGTQYF
TRBJ1-2,TRBV11-2,CASSLNRVGSGYTF
TRBJ2-3,TRBV4-3,CASSQDTTSARTDTQYF
TRBJ1-1,TRBV6-1,CASSDSIIGAFF
TRBJ1-4,TRBV7-2,CASSTGQGYKEKLFF
TRBJ1-2,TRBV27,CASSAYVGTAYGYTF
TRBJ1-1,TRBV19,CASSISGQGGTEAFF
TRBJ1-1,TRBV6-1,CASSEAIQVGNTEAFF
TRBJ1-5,TRBV18,CASSFRQDLYSNQPQHF
TRBJ2-7,TRBV27,CASRTGGPYEQYF
TRBJ2-2,TRBV9,CASTTRTGGAGELFF
TRBJ1-1,TRBV4-1,CASSQPGDTEAFF
TRBJ1-4,TRBV6-5,CASSSQVATNEKLFF
TRBJ1-5,TRBV7-2,CASSSGGAGQPQHF
TRBJ2-1,TRBV28,CASSPPWTSGWLLDEQFF
TRBJ2-1,TRBV6-4,CASSASAAGRNEQFF
TRBJ2-7,TRBV18,CASSPRTATYEQYF
TRBJ2-7,TRBV4-2,CASSHRGHYEQYF
TRBJ2-7,TRBV27,CAVKAGGPYEQYF
TRBJ2-1,TRBV19,CASSPSLNEQFF
TRBJ2-5,TRBV10-2,CASSAAATQETQYF
TRBJ2-3,TRBV15,CATSRDGGGSGGMDTQYF
TRBJ1-1,TRBV2,CASSTGTETEAFF
TRBJ1-1,TRBV2,CASKFDSEGTEAFF
TRBJ1-1,TRBV18,CASSPIKGGINTEAFF
TRBJ2-2,TRBV6-5,CASSYSGGDTGELFF
TRBJ2-7,TRBV10-1,CASSPTSGSKFYEQYF
TRBJ2-3,TRBV4-2,CASSQDSLAGILRSTDTQYF
TRBJ1-2,TRBV6-4,CASSEVQDYGYTF
TRBJ2-3,TRBV10-3,CAIRMGQATDTQYF
TRBJ2-1,TRBV19,CASSISQLEVRNEQFF
TRBJ1-2,TRBV7-2,CASSLDTGARNGYTF
TRBJ2-3,TRBV28,CASGREAHTQYF
TRBJ2-7,TRBV28,CASSLGQGFYEQYF
TRBJ2-7,TRBV2,CASSRGLAYEQYF
TRBJ2-3,TRBV27,CASSGSGFSTDTQYF
TRBJ1-2,TRBV6-5,CATRDRGHAGYTF
TRBJ2-7,TRBV27,CASRNHLRGKNEQYF